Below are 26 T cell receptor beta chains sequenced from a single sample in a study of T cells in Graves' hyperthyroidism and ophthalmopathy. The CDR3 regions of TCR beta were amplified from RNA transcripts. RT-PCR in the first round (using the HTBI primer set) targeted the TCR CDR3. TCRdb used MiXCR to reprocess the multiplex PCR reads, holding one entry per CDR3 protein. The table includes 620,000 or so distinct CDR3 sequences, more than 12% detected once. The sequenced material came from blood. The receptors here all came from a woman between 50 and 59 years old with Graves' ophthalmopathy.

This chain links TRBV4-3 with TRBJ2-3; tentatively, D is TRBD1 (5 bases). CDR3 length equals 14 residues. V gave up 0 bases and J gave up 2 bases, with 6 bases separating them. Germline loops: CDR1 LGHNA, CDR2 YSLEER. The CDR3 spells CASSQDRATDTQYF. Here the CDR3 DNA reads TGCGCCAGCAGCCAAGACAGGGCCACAGATACGCAGTATTTT.

CDR3 residues: CASTAGSGRVGHEQFF. In DNA, the CDR3 is TGTGCCAGTACCGCCGGGAGCGGGAGAGTTGGACATGAGCAGTTCTTC. The V and J genes are TRBV19 and TRBJ2-1, with 8 bases aligning to TRBD2. Unmatched junction bases numbered 16, after V lost 7 bases and J lost 8 bases. The CDR3 has 16 amino acids. Germline V gene data show CDR1 as LNHDA and CDR2 as SQIVND (reference sequence).

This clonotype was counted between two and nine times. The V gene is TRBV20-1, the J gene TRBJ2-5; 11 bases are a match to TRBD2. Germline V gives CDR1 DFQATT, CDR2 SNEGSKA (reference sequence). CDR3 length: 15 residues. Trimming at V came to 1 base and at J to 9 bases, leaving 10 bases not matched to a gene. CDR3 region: CSARAWGLAALAQYF. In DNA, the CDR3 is TGCAGTGCTAGAGCTTGGGGACTAGCGGCCTTGGCCCAGTACTTC.

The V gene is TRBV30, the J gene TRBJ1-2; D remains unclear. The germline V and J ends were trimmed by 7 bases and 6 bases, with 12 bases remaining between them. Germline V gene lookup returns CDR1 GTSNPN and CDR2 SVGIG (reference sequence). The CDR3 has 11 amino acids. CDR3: CASSIGDGYTF. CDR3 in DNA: TGTGCCTCCTCTATCGGGGATGGCTACACCTTC.

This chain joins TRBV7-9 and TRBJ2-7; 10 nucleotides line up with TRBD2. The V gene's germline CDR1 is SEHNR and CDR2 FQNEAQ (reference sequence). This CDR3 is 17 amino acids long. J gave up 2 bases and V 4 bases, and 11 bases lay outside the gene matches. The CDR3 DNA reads TGTGCCAGCAGCTCCCCCACCCTAGCGGGAGTCCCCTACGAGCAGTACTTC. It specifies CASSSPTLAGVPYEQYF. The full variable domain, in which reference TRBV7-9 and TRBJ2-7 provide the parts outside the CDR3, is DTGVSQNPRHKITKRGQNVTFRCDPISEHNRLYWYRQTLGQGPEFLTYFQNEAQLEKSRLLSDRFSAERPKGSFSTLEIQRTEQGDSAMYLCASSSPTLAGVPYEQYFGPGTRLTVT.

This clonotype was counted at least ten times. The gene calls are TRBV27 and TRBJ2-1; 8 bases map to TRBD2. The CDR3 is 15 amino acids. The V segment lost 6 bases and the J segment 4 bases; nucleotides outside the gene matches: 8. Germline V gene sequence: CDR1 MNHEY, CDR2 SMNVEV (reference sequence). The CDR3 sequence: CASRASGGGYNEQFF. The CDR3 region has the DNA TGTGCCAGCAGAGCTTCGGGAGGGGGATACAATGAGCAGTTCTTC.

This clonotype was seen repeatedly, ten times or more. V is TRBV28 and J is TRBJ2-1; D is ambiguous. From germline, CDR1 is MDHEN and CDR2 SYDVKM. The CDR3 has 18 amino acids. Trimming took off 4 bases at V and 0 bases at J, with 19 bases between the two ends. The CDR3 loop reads CASSSRVVGPSSYNEQFF. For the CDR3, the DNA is TGTGCCAGCAGTTCCCGGGTTGTGGGTCCAAGCTCCTACAATGAGCAGTTCTTC.

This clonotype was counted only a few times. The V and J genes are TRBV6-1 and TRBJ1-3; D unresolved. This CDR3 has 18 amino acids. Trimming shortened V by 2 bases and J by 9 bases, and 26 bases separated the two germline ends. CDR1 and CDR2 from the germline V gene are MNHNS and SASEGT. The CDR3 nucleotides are TGTGCCAGCAGTGAAACCATGGAGAGGGCTCGAGTACGGGGCACCATATATTTT. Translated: CASSETMERARVRGTIYF.

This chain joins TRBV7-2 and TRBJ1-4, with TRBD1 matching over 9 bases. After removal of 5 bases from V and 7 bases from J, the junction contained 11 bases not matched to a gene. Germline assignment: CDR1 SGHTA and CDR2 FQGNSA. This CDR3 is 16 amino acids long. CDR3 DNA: TGTGCCAGCAGCCCGAACCCGGGACAGGGAAGTGAAAAACTGTTTTTT. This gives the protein CASSPNPGQGSEKLFF.

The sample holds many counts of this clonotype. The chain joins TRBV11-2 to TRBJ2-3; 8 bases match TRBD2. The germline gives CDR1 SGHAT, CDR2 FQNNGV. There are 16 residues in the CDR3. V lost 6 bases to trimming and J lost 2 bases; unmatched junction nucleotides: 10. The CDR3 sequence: CASSPTRRGVTDTQYF. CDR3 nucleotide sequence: TGTGCCAGCAGTCCTACCCGGCGGGGGGTCACAGATACGCAGTATTTT.

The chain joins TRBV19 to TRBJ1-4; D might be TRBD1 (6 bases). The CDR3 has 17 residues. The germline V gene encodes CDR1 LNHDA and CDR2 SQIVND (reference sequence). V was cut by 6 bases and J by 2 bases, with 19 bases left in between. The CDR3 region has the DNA TGTGCCAGTAGGAACCGGGACACCCCACTGACTAATGAAAAACTGTTTTTT. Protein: CASRNRDTPLTNEKLFF. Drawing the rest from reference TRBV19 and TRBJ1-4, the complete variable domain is DGGITQSPKYLFRKEGQNVTLSCEQNLNHDAMYWYRQDPGQGLRLIYYSQIVNDFQKGDIAEGYSVSREKKESFPLTVTSAQKNPTAFYLCASRNRDTPLTNEKLFFGSGTQLSVL.

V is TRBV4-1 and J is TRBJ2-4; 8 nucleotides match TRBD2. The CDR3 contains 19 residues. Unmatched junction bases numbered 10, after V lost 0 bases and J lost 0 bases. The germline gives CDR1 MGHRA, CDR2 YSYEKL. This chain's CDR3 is CASSQEWIAGTLAKNIQYF. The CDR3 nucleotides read TGCGCCAGCAGCCAAGAATGGATAGCGGGAACTCTAGCCAAAAACATTCAGTACTTC.

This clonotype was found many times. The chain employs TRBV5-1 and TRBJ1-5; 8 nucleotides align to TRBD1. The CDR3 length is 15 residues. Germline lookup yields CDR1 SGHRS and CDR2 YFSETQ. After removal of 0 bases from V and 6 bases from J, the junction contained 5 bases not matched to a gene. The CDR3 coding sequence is TGCGCCAGCAGCTTGGGGACAGGGTCTTTTCAGCCCCAGCATTTT. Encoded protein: CASSLGTGSFQPQHF.

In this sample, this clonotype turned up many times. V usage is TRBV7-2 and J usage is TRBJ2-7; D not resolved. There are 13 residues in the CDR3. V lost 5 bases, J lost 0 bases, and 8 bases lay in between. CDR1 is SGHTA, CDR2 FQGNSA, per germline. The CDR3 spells CASSPYSSYEQYF. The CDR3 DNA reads TGTGCCAGCAGCCCCTACAGCTCCTACGAGCAGTACTTC.

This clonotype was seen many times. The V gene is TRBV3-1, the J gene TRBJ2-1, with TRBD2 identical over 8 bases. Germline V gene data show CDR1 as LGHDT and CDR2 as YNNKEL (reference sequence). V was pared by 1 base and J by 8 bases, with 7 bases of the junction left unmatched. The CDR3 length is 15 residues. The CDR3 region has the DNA TGTGCCAGCAGCCAAGTAGCGGGAACGGGGGATGAGCAGTTCTTC. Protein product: CASSQVAGTGDEQFF.

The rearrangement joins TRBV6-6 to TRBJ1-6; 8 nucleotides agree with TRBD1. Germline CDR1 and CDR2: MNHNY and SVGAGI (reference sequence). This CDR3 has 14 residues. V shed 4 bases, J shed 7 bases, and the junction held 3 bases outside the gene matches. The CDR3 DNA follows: TGTGCCAGCAGTTCGACAGGGGCAAATTCACCCCTCCACTTT. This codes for CASSSTGANSPLHF.

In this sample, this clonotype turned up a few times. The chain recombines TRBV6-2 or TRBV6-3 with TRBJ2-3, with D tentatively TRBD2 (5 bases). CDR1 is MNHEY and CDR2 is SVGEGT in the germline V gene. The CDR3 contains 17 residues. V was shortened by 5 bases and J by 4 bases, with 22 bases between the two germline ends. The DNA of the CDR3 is TGTGCCAGCAGTACCCGAGGGTTCATCCGGTACGCAGATACGCAGTATTTT. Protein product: CASSTRGFIRYADTQYF.

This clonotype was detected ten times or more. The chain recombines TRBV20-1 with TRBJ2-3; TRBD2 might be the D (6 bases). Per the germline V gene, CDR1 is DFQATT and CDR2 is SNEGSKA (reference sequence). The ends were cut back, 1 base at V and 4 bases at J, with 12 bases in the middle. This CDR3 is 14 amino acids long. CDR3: CSARVHPGADTQYF. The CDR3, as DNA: TGCAGTGCTAGAGTTCACCCGGGGGCAGATACGCAGTATTTT.

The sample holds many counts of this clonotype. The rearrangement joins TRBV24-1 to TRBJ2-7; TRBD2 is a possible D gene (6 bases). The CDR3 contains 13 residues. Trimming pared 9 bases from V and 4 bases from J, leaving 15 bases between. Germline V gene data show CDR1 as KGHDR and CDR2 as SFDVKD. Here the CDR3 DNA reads TGTGCCACCGCTATTGCCGGACTATACGAGCAGTACTTC. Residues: CATAIAGLYEQYF.

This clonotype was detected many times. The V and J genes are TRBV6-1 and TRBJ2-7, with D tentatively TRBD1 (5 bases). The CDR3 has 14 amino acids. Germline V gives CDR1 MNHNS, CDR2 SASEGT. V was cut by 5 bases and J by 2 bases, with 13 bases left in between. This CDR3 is CASSSQGRTYEQYF. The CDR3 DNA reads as TGTGCCAGCAGTTCGCAGGGCAGAACCTACGAGCAGTACTTC.

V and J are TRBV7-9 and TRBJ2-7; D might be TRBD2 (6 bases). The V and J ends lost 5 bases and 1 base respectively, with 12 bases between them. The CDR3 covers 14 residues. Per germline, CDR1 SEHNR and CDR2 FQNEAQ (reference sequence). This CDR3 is CASSPLAKSYEQYF. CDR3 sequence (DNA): TGTGCCAGCAGCCCTCTAGCGAAGTCCTACGAGCAGTACTTC.

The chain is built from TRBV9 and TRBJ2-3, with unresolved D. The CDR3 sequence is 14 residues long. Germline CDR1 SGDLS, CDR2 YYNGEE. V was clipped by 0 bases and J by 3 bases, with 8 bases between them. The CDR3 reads CASSVVALTDTQYF. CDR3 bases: TGTGCCAGCAGCGTAGTGGCCCTAACAGATACGCAGTATTTT.

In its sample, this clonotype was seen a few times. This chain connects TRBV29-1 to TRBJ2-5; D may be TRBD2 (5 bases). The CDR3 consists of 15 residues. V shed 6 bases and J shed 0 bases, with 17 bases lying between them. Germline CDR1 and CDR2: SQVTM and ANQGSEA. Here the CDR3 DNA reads TGCAGCGTCGGAGGTTTGGCTGGAGACCAAGAGACCCAGTACTTC. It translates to CSVGGLAGDQETQYF. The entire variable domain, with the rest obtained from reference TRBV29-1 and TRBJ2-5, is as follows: SAVISQKPSRDICQRGTSLTIQCQVDSQVTMMFWYRQQPGQSLTLIATANQGSEATYESGFVIDKFPISRPNLTFSTLTVSNMSPEDSSIYLCSVGGLAGDQETQYFGPGTRLLVL.

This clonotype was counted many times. Written as DNA, the CDR3 is TGTGCCAGCAGTTTTCGCCGTAGTGCGAGTAGTGAGCAGTTCTTC. Translated, it gives CASSFRRSASSEQFF. The chain employs TRBV28 and TRBJ2-1; no reliable D call. V was pared by 3 bases and J by 9 bases, with 18 bases between. This CDR3 is 15 amino acids long. Germline values: CDR1 MDHEN, CDR2 SYDVKM.

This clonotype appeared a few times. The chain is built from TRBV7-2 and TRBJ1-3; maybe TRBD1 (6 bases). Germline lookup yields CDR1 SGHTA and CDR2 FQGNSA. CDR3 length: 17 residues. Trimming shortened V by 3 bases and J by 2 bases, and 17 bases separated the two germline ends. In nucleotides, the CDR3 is TGTGCCAGCAGCTTCTTAGGAAGGGGGACCACTGGAAACACCATATATTTT. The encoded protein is CASSFLGRGTTGNTIYF.

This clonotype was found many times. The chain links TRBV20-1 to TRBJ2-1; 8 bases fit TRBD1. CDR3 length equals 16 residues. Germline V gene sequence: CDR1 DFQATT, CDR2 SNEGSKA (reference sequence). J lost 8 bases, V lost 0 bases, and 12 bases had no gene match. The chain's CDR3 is CSARDSAGQAFDEQFF. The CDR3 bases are TGCAGTGCTAGAGATTCGGCGGGACAGGCTTTCGATGAGCAGTTCTTC.